This T cell receptor beta chain was found in a study of blood T cell repertoires in COVID-19. Study context: PBMCs, B-cell-depleted T cells, or T cells were the source of the cDNA or gDNA that made up the material.

This CDR3 region has 17 residues. With 0 bases clipped from V and 0 bases from J, the junction kept 8 bases outside the gene matches. The germline CDR1 and CDR2 sequences are LNHNV and YYDKDF (reference sequence). The study drew participants aged roughly 18 to 89 years from around 24 US areas. The recovered donors of Cohort 3 showed two negative PCRs, clearance, or symptom resolution. Authors' methods: Scientists estimated how many nucleated cells there were by amplifying reference gene primers. The protocol was immunoSEQ multiplex PCR, while the TCRdb copy is restricted to in-frame clones and leaves out a portion. That table supplies the V and J calls and clone size; D and trimming were determined from the DNA. The data hold around 300,000 clones, with 88% observed a single time.

The material sequenced was PBMCs or T cells enriched from blood (not recorded which). The V gene is TRBV15, the J gene TRBJ2-7, with 7 bases lining up with TRBD2. The sequence derives from a man aged 25-40 years who had recovered from COVID-19. The CDR3 here is CATSRDEKAGSSYEQYF. CDR3 in DNA: TGTGCCACCAGCAGAGATGAGAAAGCGGGGAGCTCCTACGAGCAGTACTTC.